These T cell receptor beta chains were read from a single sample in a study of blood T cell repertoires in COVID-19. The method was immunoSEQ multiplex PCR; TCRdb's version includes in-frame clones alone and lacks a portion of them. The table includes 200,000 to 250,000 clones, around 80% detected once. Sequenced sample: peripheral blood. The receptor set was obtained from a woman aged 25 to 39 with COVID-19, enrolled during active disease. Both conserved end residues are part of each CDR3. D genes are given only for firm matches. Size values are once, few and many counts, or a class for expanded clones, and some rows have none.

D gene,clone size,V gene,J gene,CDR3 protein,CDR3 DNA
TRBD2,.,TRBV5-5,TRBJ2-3,CASSPSPSGRPDTQYF,TGTGCCAGCAGCCCGTCCCCCAGCGGGAGGCCAGATACGCAGTATTTT
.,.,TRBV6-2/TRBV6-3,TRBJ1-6,CASSTGVSPLHF,TGTGCCAGCAGTACGGGGGTTTCACCCCTCCACTTT
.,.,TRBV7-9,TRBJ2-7,CASIRIGAVSSYEQYF,TGTGCCAGCATCCGTATAGGGGCAGTTTCCTCCTACGAGCAGTACTTC
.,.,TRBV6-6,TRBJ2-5,CASSYPGSRKETQYF,TGTGCCAGCAGTTACCCAGGATCCCGCAAAGAGACCCAGTACTTC
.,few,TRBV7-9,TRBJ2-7,CASSPPGNRLNYEQYF,TGTGCCAGCAGCCCCCCGGGAAATAGACTAAATTACGAGCAGTACTTC
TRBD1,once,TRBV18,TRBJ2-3,CASSPVDRGTDTQYF,TGTGCCAGCTCACCCGTGGACAGGGGGACAGATACGCAGTATTTT
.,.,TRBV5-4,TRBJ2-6,CASSPYISGANVLTF,TGTGCCAGCAGCCCCTATATATCTGGGGCCAACGTCCTGACTTTC
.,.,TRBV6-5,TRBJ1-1,CASSYTNTGLATEAFF,TGTGCCAGCAGTTACACTAATACAGGGTTAGCCACTGAAGCTTTCTTT
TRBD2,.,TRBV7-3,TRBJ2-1,CASSPTSGRDNEQFF,TGTGCCAGCAGCCCGACTAGCGGGAGGGATAATGAGCAGTTCTTC
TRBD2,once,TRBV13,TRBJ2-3,CASSLRLAGATDTQYF,TGTGCCAGCAGCTTACGACTAGCGGGAGCGACAGATACGCAGTATTTT